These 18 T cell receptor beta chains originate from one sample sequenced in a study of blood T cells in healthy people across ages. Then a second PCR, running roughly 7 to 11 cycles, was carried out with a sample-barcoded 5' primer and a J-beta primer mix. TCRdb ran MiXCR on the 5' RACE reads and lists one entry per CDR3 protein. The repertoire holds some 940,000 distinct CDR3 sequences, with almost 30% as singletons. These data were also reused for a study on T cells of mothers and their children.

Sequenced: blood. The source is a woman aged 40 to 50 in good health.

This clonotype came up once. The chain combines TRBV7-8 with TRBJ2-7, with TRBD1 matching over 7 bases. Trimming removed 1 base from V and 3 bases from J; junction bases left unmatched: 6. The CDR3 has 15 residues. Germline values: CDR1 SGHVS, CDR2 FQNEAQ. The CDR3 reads CASSLEGTVYYEQYF. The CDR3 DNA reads TGTGCCAGCAGCTTAGAAGGGACAGTATACTACGAGCAGTACTTC.

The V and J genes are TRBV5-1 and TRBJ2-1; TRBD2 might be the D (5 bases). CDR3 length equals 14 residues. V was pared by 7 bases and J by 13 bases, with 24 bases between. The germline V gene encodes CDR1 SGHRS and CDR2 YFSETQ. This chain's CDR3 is CASGLDGVNYIQFF. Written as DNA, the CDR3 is TGCGCCAGCGGCCTTGACGGGGTGAATTACATTCAGTTCTTC.

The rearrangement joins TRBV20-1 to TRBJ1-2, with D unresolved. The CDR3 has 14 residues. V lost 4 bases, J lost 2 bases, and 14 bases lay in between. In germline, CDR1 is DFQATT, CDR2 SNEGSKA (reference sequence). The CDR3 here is CSANGRSTNYGYTF. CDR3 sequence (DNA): TGCAGTGCTAACGGCAGGTCCACGAACTATGGCTACACCTTC.

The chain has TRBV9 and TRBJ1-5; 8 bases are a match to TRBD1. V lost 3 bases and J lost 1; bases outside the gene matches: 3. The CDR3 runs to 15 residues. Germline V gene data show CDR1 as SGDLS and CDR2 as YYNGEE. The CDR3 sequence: CASSERDRSNQPQHF. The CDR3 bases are TGTGCCAGCAGCGAGAGGGACAGGAGCAATCAGCCCCAGCATTTT. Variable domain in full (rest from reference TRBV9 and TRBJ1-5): DSGVTQTPKHLITATGQRVTLRCSPRSGDLSVYWYQQSLDQGLQFLIQYYNGEERAKGNILERFSAQQFPDLHSELNLSSLELGDSALYFCASSERDRSNQPQHFGDGTRLSIL.

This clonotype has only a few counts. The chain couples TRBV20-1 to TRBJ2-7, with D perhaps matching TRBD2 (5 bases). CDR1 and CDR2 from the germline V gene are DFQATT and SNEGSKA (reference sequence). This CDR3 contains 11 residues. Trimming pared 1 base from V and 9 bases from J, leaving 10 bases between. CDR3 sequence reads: CSARVAAGQYF. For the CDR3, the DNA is TGCAGTGCTAGAGTGGCCGCGGGGCAGTACTTC.

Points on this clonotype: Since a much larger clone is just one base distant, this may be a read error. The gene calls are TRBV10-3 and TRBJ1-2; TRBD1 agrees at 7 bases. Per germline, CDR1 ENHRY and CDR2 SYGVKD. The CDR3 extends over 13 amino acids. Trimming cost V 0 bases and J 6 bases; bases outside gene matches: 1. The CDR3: CAISESQGDGYTF. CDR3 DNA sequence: TGTGCCATCAGTGAGTCGCAGGGGGATGGCTACACCTTC.

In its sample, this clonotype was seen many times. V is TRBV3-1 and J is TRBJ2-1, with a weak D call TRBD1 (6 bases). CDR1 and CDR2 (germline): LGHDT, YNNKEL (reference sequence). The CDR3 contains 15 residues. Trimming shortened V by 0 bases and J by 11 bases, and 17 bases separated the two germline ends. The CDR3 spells CASSQDGGSSMKQFF. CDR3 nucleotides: TGTGCCAGCAGCCAAGATGGGGGCAGCTCAATGAAGCAGTTCTTC.

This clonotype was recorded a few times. CDR3 amino acids: CASRWDRASYNEQFF. The CDR3 nucleotides read TGTGCCAGCAGGTGGGACAGGGCCTCCTACAATGAGCAGTTCTTC. V and J are TRBV2 and TRBJ2-1; the match to TRBD1 covers 9 bases. The V and J ends lost 6 bases and 0 bases, in that order; junction bases with no gene match: 3. The CDR3 is 15 residues long. Germline CDR1 SNHLY, CDR2 FYNNEI.

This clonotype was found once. The CDR3 protein is CASSRDSFYQPQHF. In nucleotides, the CDR3 is TGTGCCAGCAGCCGGGACAGTTTCTATCAGCCCCAGCATTTT. The chain joins TRBV5-5 to TRBJ1-5; 7 bases match TRBD1. V lost 4 bases and J lost 5; bases outside the gene matches: 6. From germline, CDR1 is SGHKS and CDR2 YYEKEE (reference sequence). The CDR3 has 14 amino acids.

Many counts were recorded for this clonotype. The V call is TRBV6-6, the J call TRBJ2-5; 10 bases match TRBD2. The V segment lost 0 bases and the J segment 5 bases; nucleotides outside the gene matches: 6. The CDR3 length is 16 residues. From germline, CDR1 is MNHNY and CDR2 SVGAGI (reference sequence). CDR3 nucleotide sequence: TGTGCCAGCAGTTACTCTAGCGGGGGGCTTGGGGAGACCCAGTACTTC. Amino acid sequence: CASSYSSGGLGETQYF.

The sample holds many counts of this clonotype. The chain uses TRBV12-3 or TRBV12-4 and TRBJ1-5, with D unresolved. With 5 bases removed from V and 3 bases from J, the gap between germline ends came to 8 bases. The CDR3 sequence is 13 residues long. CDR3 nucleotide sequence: TGTGCCAGCAGTATAAGGGACAATCAGCCCCAGCATTTT. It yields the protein CASSIRDNQPQHF.

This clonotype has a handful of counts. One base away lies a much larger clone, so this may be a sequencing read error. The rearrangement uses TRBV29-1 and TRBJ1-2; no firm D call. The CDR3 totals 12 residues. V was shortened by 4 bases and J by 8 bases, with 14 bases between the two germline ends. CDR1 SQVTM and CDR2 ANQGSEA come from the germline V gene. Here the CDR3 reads CSVVANSRGYTF. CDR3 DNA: TGCAGCGTTGTGGCCAACTCTCGAGGCTACACCTTC. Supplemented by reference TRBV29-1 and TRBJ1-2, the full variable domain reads SAVISQKPSRDICQRGTSLTIQCQVDSQVTMMFWYRQQPGQSLTLIATANQGSEATYESGFVIDKFPISRPNLTFSTLTVSNMSPEDSSIYLCSVVANSRGYTFGSGTRLTVV.

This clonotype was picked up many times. This chain's CDR3 is CSGLSSGNTIYF. The CDR3 DNA reads as TGCAGCGGTCTGAGCTCTGGAAACACCATATATTTT. The rearrangement joins TRBV29-1 to TRBJ1-3; D not resolved. V lost 7 bases and J lost 0, with 7 bases in between. The germline gives CDR1 SQVTM, CDR2 ANQGSEA. The CDR3 is made up of 12 amino acids.

CDR3 sequence reads: CASSPLRGAPRAGELFF. The CDR3 coding sequence is TGTGCCAGCTCACCACTTCGCGGGGCTCCCCGGGCCGGGGAGCTGTTTTTT. The chain is built from TRBV18 and TRBJ2-2, with TRBD2 as a possible D gene (6 bases). Germline-derived CDR1 and CDR2 are KGHSH and LQKENI. The germline V and J ends were trimmed by 1 base and 6 bases, with 18 bases remaining between them. CDR3 length: 17 amino acids.

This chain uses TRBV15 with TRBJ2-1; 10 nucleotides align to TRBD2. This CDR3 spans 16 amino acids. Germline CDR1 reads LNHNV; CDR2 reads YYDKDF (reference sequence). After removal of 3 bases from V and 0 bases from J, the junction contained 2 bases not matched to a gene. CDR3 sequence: CATSSLAGGSYNEQFF. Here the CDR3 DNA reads TGTGCCACCAGCAGCTTAGCGGGAGGCTCCTACAATGAGCAGTTCTTC.

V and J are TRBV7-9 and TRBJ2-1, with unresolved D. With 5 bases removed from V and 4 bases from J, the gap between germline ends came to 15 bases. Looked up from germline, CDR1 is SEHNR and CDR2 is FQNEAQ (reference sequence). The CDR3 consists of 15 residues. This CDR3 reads CASSPGPVGYNEQFF. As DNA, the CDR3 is TGTGCCAGCAGCCCCGGGCCGGTTGGGTACAATGAGCAGTTCTTC.

CDR3 in amino acids: CASRHRQGTYYNEQFF. The DNA for the CDR3 is TGCGCCAGCAGACATAGACAGGGGACCTACTACAATGAGCAGTTCTTC. The chain recombines TRBV5-1 with TRBJ2-1, with 8 bases that match TRBD1. The germline V gene has CDR1 SGHRS and CDR2 YFSETQ. This CDR3 is built from 16 residues. The ends lost 5 bases at V and 3 bases at J; junction bases unmatched: 10.

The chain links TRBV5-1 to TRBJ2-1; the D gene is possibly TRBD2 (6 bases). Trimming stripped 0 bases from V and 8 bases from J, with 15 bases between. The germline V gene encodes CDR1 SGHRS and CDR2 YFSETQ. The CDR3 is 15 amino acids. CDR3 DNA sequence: TGCGCCAGCAGCTTGGAAGTCCTAGGGGAGGATGAGCAGTTCTTC. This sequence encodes CASSLEVLGEDEQFF. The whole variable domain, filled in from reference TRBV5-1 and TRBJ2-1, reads KAGVTQTPRYLIKTRGQQVTLSCSPISGHRSVSWYQQTPGQGLQFLFEYFSETQRNKGNFPGRFSGRQFSNSRSEMNVSTLELGDSALYLCASSLEVLGEDEQFFGPGTRLTVL.